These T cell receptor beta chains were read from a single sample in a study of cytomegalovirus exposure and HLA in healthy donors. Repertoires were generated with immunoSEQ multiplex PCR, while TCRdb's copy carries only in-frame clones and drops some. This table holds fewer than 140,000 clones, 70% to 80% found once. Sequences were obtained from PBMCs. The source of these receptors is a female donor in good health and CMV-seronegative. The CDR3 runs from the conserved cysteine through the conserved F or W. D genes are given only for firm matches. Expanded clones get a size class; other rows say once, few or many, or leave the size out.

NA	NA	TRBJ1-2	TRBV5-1	CASSLGQVNYGYTF	TGCGCCAGCAGCTTGGGACAGGTTAACTATGGCTACACCTTC
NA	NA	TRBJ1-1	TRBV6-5	CASEAGDTEAFF	TGTGCCAGCGAGGCGGGGGACACTGAAGCTTTCTTT
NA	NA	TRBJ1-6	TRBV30	CAWRTGGGSYNSPLHF	TGTGCCTGGAGAACGGGGGGCGGCTCCTATAATTCACCCCTCCACTTT
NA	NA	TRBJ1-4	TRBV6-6	CASSYPSGDGKLFF	TGTGCCAGCAGTTACCCCTCAGGGGATGGAAAACTGTTTTTT
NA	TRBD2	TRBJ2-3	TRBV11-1	CASSSGLAGSLAADTQYF	TGTGCCAGCAGCTCCGGACTAGCGGGAAGCCTTGCGGCAGATACGCAGTATTTT
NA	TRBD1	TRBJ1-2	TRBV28	CASSPRDSHGYTF	TGTGCCAGCAGCCCCCGGGACAGCCATGGCTACACCTTC
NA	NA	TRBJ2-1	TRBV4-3	CASSQDLDPRPLKGEQFF	TGCGCCAGCAGCCAAGACCTTGACCCGAGACCTCTTAAGGGGGAGCAGTTCTTC
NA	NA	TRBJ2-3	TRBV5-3	CARSRDSRGNTQYF	TGTGCCAGAAGCCGGGACTCCCGGGGGAATACGCAGTATTTT
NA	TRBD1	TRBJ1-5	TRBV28	CASKSLDRVNQPQHF	TGTGCTTCTAAGTCCCTCGACAGGGTCAATCAGCCCCAGCATTTT
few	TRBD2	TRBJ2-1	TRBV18	CASSPRLAGGRSEQFF	TGTGCCAGCTCACCACGACTAGCGGGAGGGCGAAGTGAGCAGTTCTTC
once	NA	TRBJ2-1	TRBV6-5	CASSYGEGGYNEQFF	TGTGCCAGCAGTTACGGCGAGGGAGGATACAATGAGCAGTTCTTC
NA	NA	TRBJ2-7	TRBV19	CASSNKRSSEQYF	TGTGCCAGTAGTAATAAGCGGAGTAGCGAGCAGTACTTC
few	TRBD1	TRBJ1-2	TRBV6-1	CASSRQGSGYTF	TGTGCCAGCAGCAGACAGGGTAGTGGCTACACCTTC
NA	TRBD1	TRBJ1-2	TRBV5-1	CASSLRQGDGYTF	TGCGCCAGCAGCTTGAGGCAGGGGGATGGCTACACCTTC
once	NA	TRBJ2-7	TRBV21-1	CASSKNRCSYEQYF	TGTGCCAGCAGCAAAAACAGGTGTTCCTACGAGCAGTACTTC
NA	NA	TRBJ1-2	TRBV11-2	CASSPERQVRYGYTF	TGTGCCAGCAGCCCAGAGCGACAGGTCCGGTATGGCTACACCTTC